The 12 T cell receptor beta chains listed next were all sequenced from one sample in a study of cytomegalovirus exposure and HLA in healthy donors. The PCR employed 60 Vbeta primers together with 13 Jbeta primers. Profiled with immunoSEQ multiplex PCR; TCRdb holds only in-frame clones, not every one. The sample comprises some 130,000 clones, 80% of which are singletons, and 2.2% rests with the top ten. Input material: PBMCs. The receptors were gathered from a young man in good health and CMV-seronegative.

This chain connects TRBV5-1 to TRBJ2-3; the D gene is possibly TRBD2 (6 bases). CDR3 length equals 17 residues. Germline CDR1 SGHRS, CDR2 YFSETQ. With 4 bases removed from V and 1 base from J, the gap between germline ends came to 19 bases. CDR3 bases: TGCGCCAGCAGCCCCAATACCGGGGGTAGCGGCACAGATACGCAGTATTTT. Its translation: CASSPNTGGSGTDTQYF. The whole variable domain, filled in from reference TRBV5-1 and TRBJ2-3, reads KAGVTQTPRYLIKTRGQQVTLSCSPISGHRSVSWYQQTPGQGLQFLFEYFSETQRNKGNFPGRFSGRQFSNSRSEMNVSTLELGDSALYLCASSPNTGGSGTDTQYFGPGTRLTVL.

This chain uses TRBV6-5 with TRBJ1-2; 7 bases align to TRBD1. The ends lost 6 bases at V and 6 bases at J; junction bases unmatched: 7. The CDR3 loop spans 13 amino acids. Germline assignment: CDR1 MNHEY and CDR2 SVGAGI. The CDR3: CASRLFQGDGYTF. The CDR3 bases are TGTGCCAGCAGGCTGTTTCAGGGGGATGGCTACACCTTC.

The genes are TRBV7-6 and TRBJ2-2; 9 bases match TRBD2. There are 17 residues in the CDR3. CDR1 is SGHVS and CDR2 is FNYEAQ in the germline V gene. Trimming removed 4 bases from V and 10 bases from J; junction bases left unmatched: 16. This chain's CDR3 is CASSSPVAGGPRSELFF. The CDR3 DNA reads as TGTGCCAGCAGCTCCCCGGTGGCGGGAGGGCCCCGGTCGGAGCTGTTTTTT.

CDR3 coding DNA: TGCGCCAGCAGCCCCCACTCGACAGACAATGAGCAGTTCTTC. Its protein is CASSPHSTDNEQFF. V usage is TRBV23-1 and J usage is TRBJ2-1, with D perhaps TRBD1 (5 bases). TRBV23-1 is recorded as an ORF, its role being uncertain. The length of the CDR3 is 14 residues. The V and J ends lost 6 bases and 5 bases respectively, with 14 bases between them.

V and J are TRBV25-1 and TRBJ2-3; 9 bases are shared with TRBD1. CDR1 and CDR2 from the germline V gene are MGHDK and SYGVNS. The ends lost 8 bases at V and 0 bases at J; junction bases unmatched: 0. CDR3 size: 13 residues. The CDR3 sequence: CASGTGSTDTQYF. The CDR3 nucleotides are TGTGCCAGCGGGACAGGGAGCACAGATACGCAGTATTTT.

The chain employs TRBV30 and TRBJ1-2; 8 bases are a match to TRBD1. Per germline, CDR1 GTSNPN and CDR2 SVGIG (reference sequence). The V segment lost 3 bases and the J segment 1 base; nucleotides outside the gene matches: 1. The CDR3 is 13 amino acids. The CDR3 DNA reads as TGTGCCTGGAGCGGACAGGGTAACTATGGCTACACCTTC. As protein: CAWSGQGNYGYTF.

The CDR3 DNA reads as TGCGCCAGCAGCTTCCGGACAGGGAACGAGCAGTACTTC. Its protein is CASSFRTGNEQYF. This chain uses TRBV5-1 with TRBJ2-7; 8 nucleotides agree with TRBD1. Losses at the gene ends were 2 bases for V and 5 bases for J; bases not matched to a gene: 3. The germline V gene encodes CDR1 SGHRS and CDR2 YFSETQ. The CDR3 sequence is 13 residues long.

The chain carries TRBV28 and TRBJ1-2; D is possibly TRBD1 (6 bases). Germline loops: CDR1 MDHEN, CDR2 SYDVKM. The CDR3 is 14 amino acids. Between the trimmed V and J ends, which lost 1 base and 4 bases, there was a span of 10 bases. CDR3: CASSLYRVGYGYTF. CDR3 coding DNA: TGTGCCAGCAGTTTATACAGGGTGGGCTATGGCTACACCTTC.

The chain recombines TRBV7-9 with TRBJ1-1; D gene unclear. The V end lost 3 bases, the J end lost 1 base, and 6 bases lay between the germline ends. The CDR3 loop spans 13 amino acids. CDR1 and CDR2 (germline): SEHNR, FQNEAQ (reference sequence). Here the CDR3 reads CASSFQKNTEAFF. The CDR3 nucleotides read TGTGCCAGCAGCTTCCAAAAGAACACTGAAGCTTTCTTT.

Only one count was recorded for this clone. The V and J genes are TRBV30 and TRBJ2-5; perhaps TRBD1 as D (5 bases). The germline V gene encodes CDR1 GTSNPN and CDR2 SVGIG (reference sequence). Trimming took 0 bases from V and 4 from J, leaving 21 bases between them. CDR3 length: 17 amino acids. For the CDR3, the DNA is TGTGCCTGGAGTGTAGGTTCGGGCAGGGCAAGGGGAGAGACCCAGTACTTC. Its translation: CAWSVGSGRARGETQYF.

This clone was picked up a small number of times. The genes are TRBV10-3 and TRBJ2-1, with 8 positions matching TRBD2. V was pared by 11 bases and J by 8 bases, with 8 bases of the junction left unmatched. CDR3 length: 12 residues. Germline V gene sequence: CDR1 ENHRY, CDR2 SYGVKD. CDR3 in amino acids: CAVKREFDEQFF. CDR3 bases: TGTGCCGTAAAGCGGGAGTTTGATGAGCAGTTCTTC.

The rearrangement links TRBV7-9 to TRBJ1-1; D is uncertain. Germline CDR1 and CDR2: SEHNR and FQNEAQ (reference sequence). Trimming pared 5 bases from V and 1 base from J, leaving 11 bases between. The CDR3 totals 14 residues. Written as DNA, the CDR3 is TGTGCCAGCAGCGAGGGAGGAGGGAACACTGAAGCTTTCTTT. It specifies CASSEGGGNTEAFF.